A single sample gave rise to the 21 T cell receptor beta chains below, sequenced in a study of CD8 T cells in Susac syndrome. The RNA input was about 0.5 to 1 ug, and it was reverse transcribed with random hexamers. TCRdb processed the immunoSEQ multiplex PCR reads anew with MiXCR; each CDR3 protein has one entry. Here the sample spans about 300,000 distinct CDR3 sequences, 92% being singletons. Specimen: CD4+ T cells from PBMCs. The receptors derive from a human donor with multiple sclerosis.

The chain carries TRBV7-6 and TRBJ2-2, with D possibly matching TRBD1 (7 bases). Trimming pared 5 bases from V and 4 bases from J, leaving 17 bases between. The CDR3 loop spans 16 amino acids. Germline CDR1 is SGHVS and CDR2 is FNYEAQ. DNA of the CDR3: TGTGCCAGCAGCGCCAGAGCAGGGGGAGGCACCGGGGAGCTGTTTTTT. It yields the protein CASSARAGGGTGELFF.

The gene calls are TRBV5-1 and TRBJ2-3, with 13 bases that match TRBD2. The CDR3 loop spans 17 amino acids. V lost 4 bases, J lost 3 bases, and 8 bases stayed unmatched. In germline, CDR1 is SGHRS, CDR2 YFSETQ. CDR3 loop: CASSAGLAGTGTDTQYF. CDR3 DNA sequence: TGCGCCAGCAGCGCGGGACTAGCGGGGACGGGAACAGATACGCAGTATTTT.

This clonotype was seen only once. The V call is TRBV12-3 or TRBV12-4, the J call TRBJ2-2; D is unclear. V was pared by 5 bases and J by 3 bases, with 10 bases between. There are 14 residues in the CDR3. CDR3 loop: CASSPLGYTGELFF. Here the CDR3 DNA reads TGTGCCAGCAGTCCCTTGGGATACACCGGGGAGCTGTTTTTT.

J is TRBJ1-1 and V is TRBV7-2; 7 nucleotides agree with TRBD1. This CDR3 is built from 15 residues. Losses at the gene ends were 6 bases for V and 4 bases for J; bases not matched to a gene: 11. The germline V gene encodes CDR1 SGHTA and CDR2 FQGNSA. The CDR3 spells CASRRKGARGTEAFF. As DNA, the CDR3 is TGTGCCAGCAGACGAAAGGGGGCGCGGGGCACTGAAGCTTTCTTT.

The V call is TRBV6-2 or TRBV6-3, the J call TRBJ2-1; D possibly corresponds to TRBD2 (6 bases). The CDR3 has 16 residues. Germline CDR1 MNHEY, CDR2 SVGEGT. V lost 8 bases, J lost 4 bases, and 21 bases lay in between. Written as DNA, the CDR3 is TGTGCCAGCGTTTTAGCGGCAGACTGGAAATACAATGAGCAGTTCTTC. This translates into CASVLAADWKYNEQFF.

This clonotype has only one observation. The chain is built from TRBV5-1 and TRBJ2-5, with 8 positions matching TRBD2. Trimming removed 5 bases from V and 4 bases from J; junction bases left unmatched: 7. Germline-derived CDR1 and CDR2 are SGHRS and YFSETQ. This CDR3 is built from 14 residues. For the CDR3, the DNA is TGCGCCAGCAGAGCGGGGGTGACTCCAGAGACCCAGTACTTC. Protein: CASRAGVTPETQYF.

V usage is TRBV12-3 or TRBV12-4 and J usage is TRBJ1-4; D is perhaps TRBD1 (5 bases). The CDR3 has 13 amino acids. V was pared by 5 bases and J by 5 bases, with 9 bases between. The CDR3 sequence: CASSHRGNEKLFF. The CDR3 bases are TGTGCCAGCAGTCACCGGGGGAATGAAAAACTGTTTTTT.

This chain connects TRBV23-1 to TRBJ1-3; weak D call: TRBD1 (5 bases). TRBV23-1 is an open reading frame whose function is uncertain. Between the trimmed V and J ends, which lost 0 bases and 4 bases, there was a span of 25 bases. The CDR3 runs to 20 residues. CDR3 nucleotide sequence: TGCGCCAGCAGTCAATCGTACGGGGGAGGACCCGGAAATCCCGGAAACACCATATATTTT. Translated: CASSQSYGGGPGNPGNTIYF.

The chain has TRBV12-3 or TRBV12-4 and TRBJ1-5, with D hard to call. Trimming removed 2 bases from V and 7 bases from J, with 9 bases in between. CDR3 length: 13 residues. The CDR3 here is CASSLTWEQPQHF. In nucleotides, the CDR3 is TGTGCCAGCAGTTTAACATGGGAGCAGCCCCAGCATTTT.

The rearrangement joins TRBV3-1 to TRBJ2-7; TRBD1 aligns across 7 bases. The CDR3 covers 13 residues. The V gene end was trimmed by 4 bases and the J gene end by 2 bases; junction bases not matched to a gene: 2. CDR1 and CDR2 from the germline V gene are LGHDT and YNNKEL (reference sequence). The CDR3 reads CASSRDSPYEQYF. CDR3 nucleotides: TGTGCCAGCAGCCGGGACAGCCCCTACGAGCAGTACTTC.

The chain recombines TRBV29-1 with TRBJ2-7; TRBD2 is a possible D gene (5 bases). Germline CDR1 SQVTM, CDR2 ANQGSEA. This CDR3 is 13 amino acids long. V was pared by 1 base and J by 5 bases, with 12 bases between. This chain's CDR3 is CSVEGLNGDEQYF. CDR3 DNA: TGCAGCGTTGAAGGGCTAAACGGGGACGAGCAGTACTTC.

The rearrangement joins TRBV4-2 to TRBJ2-5; D gene ambiguous. The CDR3 covers 14 residues. CDR1 LGHNA and CDR2 YNFKEQ come from the germline V gene. Deletions cut 3 bases from V and 2 bases from J, with 10 bases between. CDR3 DNA: TGTGCCAGCAGCCATCGATGGCCACAAGAGACCCAGTACTTC. Protein sequence: CASSHRWPQETQYF.

The chain combines TRBV12-5 with TRBJ2-3; D unresolved. The CDR3 runs 13 residues. Between the trimmed V and J ends, which lost 5 bases and 4 bases, there was a span of 10 bases. Germline CDR1 is LGHNT and CDR2 is FRNRAP. The CDR3 coding sequence is TGTGCTAGTGGTGAACGGAATTCAGATACGCAGTATTTT. Protein sequence: CASGERNSDTQYF.

The CDR3 here is CASSRPAGGTNEKLFF. CDR3 DNA sequence: TGTGCCAGCAGTCGCCCAGCCGGTGGAACTAATGAAAAACTGTTTTTT. V is TRBV2 and J is TRBJ1-4, with D uncertain. This CDR3 has 16 residues. CDR1 is SNHLY and CDR2 is FYNNEI in the germline V gene. V lost 5 bases, J lost 1 base, and 14 bases lay in between. Full variable domain (remainder filled in from reference TRBV2 and TRBJ1-4): EPEVTQTPSHQVTQMGQEVILRCVPISNHLYFYWYRQILGQKVEFLVSFYNNEISEKSEIFDDQFSVERPDGSNFTLKIRSTKLEDSAMYFCASSRPAGGTNEKLFFGSGTQLSVL.

A word on this clonotype: At one boundary the junction diverges from the germline segment, which might be a read error. The chain carries TRBV10-3 and TRBJ2-3; D remains unclear. Germline CDR1 ENHRY, CDR2 SYGVKD. This CDR3 has 12 amino acids. The CDR3: CATSNPTDTQYF. In DNA, the CDR3 is TGTGCCACCAGTAATCCCACAGATACGCAGTATTTT.

This clonotype was seen only once. The chain is built from TRBV2 and TRBJ2-1; D is possibly TRBD1 or TRBD2 (5 bases each). The germline CDR1 and CDR2 sequences are SNHLY and FYNNEI. Trimming left V 8 bases short and J 5 bases short, with 19 bases between. The CDR3 extends over 15 amino acids. CDR3 residues: CASCPLKGRNNEQFF. The CDR3 DNA reads TGTGCCAGCTGCCCTCTGAAGGGGAGAAACAATGAGCAGTTCTTC.

The V gene is TRBV30, the J gene TRBJ2-2, with unresolved D. The germline V gene encodes CDR1 GTSNPN and CDR2 SVGIG (reference sequence). The CDR3 consists of 11 residues. V was pared by 3 bases and J by 8 bases, with 7 bases between. CDR3 in DNA: TGTGCCTGGAGGGACCGGGGGGAGCTGTTTTTT. As protein: CAWRDRGELFF.

The chain couples TRBV7-3 to TRBJ2-2; tentative D call: TRBD1 (6 bases). V was shortened by 5 bases and J by 2 bases, with 15 bases between the two germline ends. Germline V gene lookup returns CDR1 SGHTA and CDR2 FQGTGA. This CDR3 is 16 amino acids long. The DNA of the CDR3 is TGTGCCAGCAGCATTGCCGGGACACCCAACACCGGGGAGCTGTTTTTT. Its protein is CASSIAGTPNTGELFF.

This clonotype appeared a single time. The rearrangement links TRBV12-2 to TRBJ2-3; TRBD2, the D gene given by the table, was not confirmed from the DNA. TRBV12-2 is classified as a pseudogene. This CDR3 region has 17 residues. This chain's CDR3 is CASRLSQGPRGSDTQYF. The CDR3 DNA reads as TGTGCAAGTCGCTTATCTCAGGGCCCCCGAGGGTCAGATACGCAGTATTTT.

The rearrangement uses TRBV6-5 and TRBJ2-7; 8 bases map to TRBD1. Germline values: CDR1 MNHEY, CDR2 SVGAGI. This CDR3 region has 15 residues. V dropped 2 bases and J dropped 4; count of bases not matched to a gene: 7. The CDR3 here is CASSYEKTGGYEQYF. DNA for the CDR3: TGTGCCAGCAGTTACGAAAAAACAGGGGGGTACGAGCAGTACTTC.

This clonotype was picked up one time. V is TRBV20-1 and J is TRBJ1-1, with D perhaps TRBD1 (5 bases). CDR1 is DFQATT, CDR2 SNEGSKA, per germline (reference sequence). The CDR3 consists of 14 residues. Trimming shortened V by 5 bases and J by 1 base, and 14 bases separated the two germline ends. This CDR3 is CSAVAGQTNTEAFF. The CDR3 DNA is TGCAGTGCTGTCGCGGGGCAGACGAACACTGAAGCTTTCTTT.